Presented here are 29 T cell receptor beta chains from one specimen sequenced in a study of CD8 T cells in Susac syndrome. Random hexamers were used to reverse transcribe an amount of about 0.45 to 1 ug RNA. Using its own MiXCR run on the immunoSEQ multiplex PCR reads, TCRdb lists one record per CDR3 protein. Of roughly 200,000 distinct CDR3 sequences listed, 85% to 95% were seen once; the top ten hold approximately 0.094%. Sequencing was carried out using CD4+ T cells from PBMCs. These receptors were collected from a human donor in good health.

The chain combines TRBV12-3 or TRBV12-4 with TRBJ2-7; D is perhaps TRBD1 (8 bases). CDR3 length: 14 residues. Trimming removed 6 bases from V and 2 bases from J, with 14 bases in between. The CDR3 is CASRPTGGAYEQYF. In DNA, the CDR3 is TGTGCCAGCAGACCCACAGGGGGGGCCTACGAGCAGTACTTC.

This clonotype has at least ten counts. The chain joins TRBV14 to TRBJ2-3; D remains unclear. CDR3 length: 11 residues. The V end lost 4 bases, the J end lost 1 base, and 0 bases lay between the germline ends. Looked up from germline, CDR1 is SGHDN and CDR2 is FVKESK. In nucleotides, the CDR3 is TGTGCCAGCAGCCGCACAGATACGCAGTATTTT. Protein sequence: CASSRTDTQYF.

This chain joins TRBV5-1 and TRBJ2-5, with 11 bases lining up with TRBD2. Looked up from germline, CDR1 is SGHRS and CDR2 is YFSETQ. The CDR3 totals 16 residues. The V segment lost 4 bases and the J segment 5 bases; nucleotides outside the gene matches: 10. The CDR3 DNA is TGCGCCAGCAGCATCACTAGCGGGGGCGTGGCGGAGACCCAGTACTTC. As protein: CASSITSGGVAETQYF.

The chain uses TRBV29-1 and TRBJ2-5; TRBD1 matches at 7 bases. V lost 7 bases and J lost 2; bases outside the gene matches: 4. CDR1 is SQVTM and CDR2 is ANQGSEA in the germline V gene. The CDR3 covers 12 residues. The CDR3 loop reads CSAGTVQETQYF. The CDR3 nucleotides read TGCAGCGCCGGGACAGTACAAGAGACCCAGTACTTC.

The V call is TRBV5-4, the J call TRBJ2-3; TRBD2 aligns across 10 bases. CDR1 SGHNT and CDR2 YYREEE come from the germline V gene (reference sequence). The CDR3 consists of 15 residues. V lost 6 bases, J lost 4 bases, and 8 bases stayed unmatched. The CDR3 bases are TGTGCCAGCACCGACAGGACTAGCGGTCCAGATACGCAGTATTTT. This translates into CASTDRTSGPDTQYF.

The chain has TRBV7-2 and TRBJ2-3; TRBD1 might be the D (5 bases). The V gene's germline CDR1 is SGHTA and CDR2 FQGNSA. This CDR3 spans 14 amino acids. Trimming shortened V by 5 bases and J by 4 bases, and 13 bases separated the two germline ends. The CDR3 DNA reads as TGTGCCAGCAGCAAGGACACACTTCCAGATACGCAGTATTTT. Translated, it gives CASSKDTLPDTQYF. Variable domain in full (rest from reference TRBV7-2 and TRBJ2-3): GAGVSQSPSNKVTEKGKDVELRCDPISGHTALYWYRQSLGQGLEFLIYFQGNSAPDKSGLPSDRFSAERTGGSVSTLTIQRTQQEDSAVYLCASSKDTLPDTQYFGPGTRLTVL.

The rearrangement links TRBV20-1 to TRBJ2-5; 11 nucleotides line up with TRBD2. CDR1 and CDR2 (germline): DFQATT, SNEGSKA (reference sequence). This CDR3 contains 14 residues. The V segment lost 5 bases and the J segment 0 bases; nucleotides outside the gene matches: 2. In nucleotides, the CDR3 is TGCAGTGCTGGACTAGCGGGCCACCAAGAGACCCAGTACTTC. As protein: CSAGLAGHQETQYF.

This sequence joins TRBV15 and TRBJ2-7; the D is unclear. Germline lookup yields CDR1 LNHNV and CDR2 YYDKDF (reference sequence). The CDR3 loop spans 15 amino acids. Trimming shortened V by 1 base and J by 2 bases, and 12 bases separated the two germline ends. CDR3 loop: CATSRGRQPTYEQYV. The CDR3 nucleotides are TGTGCCACCAGCAGAGGTCGGCAACCGACCTACGAGCAGTACGTC.

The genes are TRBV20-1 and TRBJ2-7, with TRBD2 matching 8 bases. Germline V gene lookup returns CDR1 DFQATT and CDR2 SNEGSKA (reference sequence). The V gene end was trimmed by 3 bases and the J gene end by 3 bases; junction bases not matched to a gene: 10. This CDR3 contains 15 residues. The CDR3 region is CSARKSLAGDYEQYF. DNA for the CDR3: TGCAGTGCTAGGAAAAGTCTAGCGGGTGACTACGAGCAGTACTTC.

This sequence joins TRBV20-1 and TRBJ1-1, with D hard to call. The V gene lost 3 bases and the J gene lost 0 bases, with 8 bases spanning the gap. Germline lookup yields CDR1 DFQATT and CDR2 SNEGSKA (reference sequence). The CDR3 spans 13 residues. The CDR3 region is CSASITMNTEAFF. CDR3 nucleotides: TGCAGTGCTAGTATAACGATGAACACTGAAGCTTTCTTT.

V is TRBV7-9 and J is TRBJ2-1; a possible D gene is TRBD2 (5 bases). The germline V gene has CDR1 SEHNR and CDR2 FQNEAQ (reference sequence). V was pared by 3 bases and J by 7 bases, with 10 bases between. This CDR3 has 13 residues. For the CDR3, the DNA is TGTGCCAGCAGCTTTAGGGAGTGGAATGAGCAGTTCTTC. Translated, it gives CASSFREWNEQFF. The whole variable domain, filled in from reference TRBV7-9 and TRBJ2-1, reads DTGVSQNPRHKITKRGQNVTFRCDPISEHNRLYWYRQTLGQGPEFLTYFQNEAQLEKSRLLSDRFSAERPKGSFSTLEIQRTEQGDSAMYLCASSFREWNEQFFGPGTRLTVL.

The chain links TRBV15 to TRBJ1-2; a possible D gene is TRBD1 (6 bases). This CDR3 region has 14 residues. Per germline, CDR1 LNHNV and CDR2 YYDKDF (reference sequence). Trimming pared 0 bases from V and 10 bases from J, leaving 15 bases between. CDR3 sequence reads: CATSRDYGGRDYTF. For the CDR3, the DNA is TGTGCCACCAGCAGAGATTACGGGGGGCGTGACTACACCTTC.

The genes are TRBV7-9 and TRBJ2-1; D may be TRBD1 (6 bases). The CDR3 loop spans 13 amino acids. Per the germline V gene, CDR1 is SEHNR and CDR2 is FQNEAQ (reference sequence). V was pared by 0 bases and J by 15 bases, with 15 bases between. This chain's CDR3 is CASSLAGAAVAFF. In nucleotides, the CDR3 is TGTGCCAGCAGCTTAGCGGGGGCCGCGGTTGCGTTCTTC.

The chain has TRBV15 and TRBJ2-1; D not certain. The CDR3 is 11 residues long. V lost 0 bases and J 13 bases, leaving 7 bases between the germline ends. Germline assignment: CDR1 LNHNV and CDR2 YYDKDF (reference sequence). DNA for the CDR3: TGTGCCACCAGCAGAGACTTGTACCAGTTCTTC. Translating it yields CATSRDLYQFF.

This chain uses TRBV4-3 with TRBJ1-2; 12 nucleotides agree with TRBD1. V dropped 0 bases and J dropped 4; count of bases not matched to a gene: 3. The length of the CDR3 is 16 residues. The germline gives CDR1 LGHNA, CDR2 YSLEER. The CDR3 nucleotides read TGCGCCAGCAGCCAAGAGGGACAGGGGGCAGGCTATGGCTACACCTTC. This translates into CASSQEGQGAGYGYTF.

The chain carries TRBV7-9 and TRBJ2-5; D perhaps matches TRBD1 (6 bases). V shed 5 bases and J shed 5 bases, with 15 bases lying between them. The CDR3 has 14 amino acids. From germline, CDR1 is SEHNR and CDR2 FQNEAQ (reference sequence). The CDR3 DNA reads TGTGCCAGCAGCCCCACAGGGCGGATCGAGACCCAGTACTTC. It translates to CASSPTGRIETQYF. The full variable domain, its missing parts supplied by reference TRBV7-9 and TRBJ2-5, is DTGVSQNPRHKITKRGQNVTFRCDPISEHNRLYWYRQTLGQGPEFLTYFQNEAQLEKSRLLSDRFSAERPKGSFSTLEIQRTEQGDSAMYLCASSPTGRIETQYFGPGTRLLVL.

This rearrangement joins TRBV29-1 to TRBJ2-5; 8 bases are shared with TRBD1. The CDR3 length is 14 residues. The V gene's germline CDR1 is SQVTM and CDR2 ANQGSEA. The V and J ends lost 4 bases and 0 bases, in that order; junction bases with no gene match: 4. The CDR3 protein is CSVARQGNQETQYF. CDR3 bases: TGCAGCGTTGCGAGACAGGGGAACCAAGAGACCCAGTACTTC. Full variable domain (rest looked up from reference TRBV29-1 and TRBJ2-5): SAVISQKPSRDICQRGTSLTIQCQVDSQVTMMFWYRQQPGQSLTLIATANQGSEATYESGFVIDKFPISRPNLTFSTLTVSNMSPEDSSIYLCSVARQGNQETQYFGPGTRLLVL.

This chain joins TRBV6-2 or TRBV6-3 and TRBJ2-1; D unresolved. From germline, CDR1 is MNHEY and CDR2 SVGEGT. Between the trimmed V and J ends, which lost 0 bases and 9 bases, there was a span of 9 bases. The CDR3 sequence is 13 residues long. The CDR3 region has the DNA TGTGCCAGCAGTTACTCGATAGTCGGTGAGCAGTTCTTC. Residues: CASSYSIVGEQFF.

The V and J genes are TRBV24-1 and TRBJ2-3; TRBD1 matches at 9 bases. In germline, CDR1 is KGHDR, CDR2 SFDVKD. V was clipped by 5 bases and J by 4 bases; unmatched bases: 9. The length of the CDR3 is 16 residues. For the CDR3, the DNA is TGTGCCACCAGTGTCCTATCCGGGACAGGGTCAGATACGCAGTATTTT. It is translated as CATSVLSGTGSDTQYF.

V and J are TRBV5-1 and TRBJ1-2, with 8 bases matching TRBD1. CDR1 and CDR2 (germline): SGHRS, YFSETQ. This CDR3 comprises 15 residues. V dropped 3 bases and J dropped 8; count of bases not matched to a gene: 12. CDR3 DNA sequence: TGCGCCAGCAGCTGGACAGGGCTCGAATCTGGAGGCTACACCTTC. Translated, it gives CASSWTGLESGGYTF.

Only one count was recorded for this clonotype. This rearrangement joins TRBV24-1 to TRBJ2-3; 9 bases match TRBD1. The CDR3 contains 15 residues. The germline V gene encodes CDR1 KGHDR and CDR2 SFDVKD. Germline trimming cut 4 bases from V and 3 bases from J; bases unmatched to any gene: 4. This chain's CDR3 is CATSDPGQGTDTQYF. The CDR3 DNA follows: TGTGCCACCAGTGACCCGGGACAGGGTACAGATACGCAGTATTTT.

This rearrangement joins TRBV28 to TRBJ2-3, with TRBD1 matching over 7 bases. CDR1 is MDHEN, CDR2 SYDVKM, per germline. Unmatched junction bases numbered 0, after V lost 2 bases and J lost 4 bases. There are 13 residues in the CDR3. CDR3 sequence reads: CASSLQGADTQYF. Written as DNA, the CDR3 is TGTGCCAGCAGTTTACAGGGGGCAGATACGCAGTATTTT.

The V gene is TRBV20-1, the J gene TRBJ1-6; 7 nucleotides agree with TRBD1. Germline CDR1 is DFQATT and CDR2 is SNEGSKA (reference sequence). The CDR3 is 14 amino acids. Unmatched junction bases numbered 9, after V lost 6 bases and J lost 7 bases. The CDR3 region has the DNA TGCAGTGCCCACGTCAGGGGGACCAATTCACCCCTCCACTTT. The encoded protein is CSAHVRGTNSPLHF.

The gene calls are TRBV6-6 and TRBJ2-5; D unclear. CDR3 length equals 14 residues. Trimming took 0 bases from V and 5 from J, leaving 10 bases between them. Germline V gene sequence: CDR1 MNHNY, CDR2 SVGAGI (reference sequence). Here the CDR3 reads CASSYSTDRETQYF. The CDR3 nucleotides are TGTGCCAGCAGTTACTCGACGGACCGGGAGACCCAGTACTTC.

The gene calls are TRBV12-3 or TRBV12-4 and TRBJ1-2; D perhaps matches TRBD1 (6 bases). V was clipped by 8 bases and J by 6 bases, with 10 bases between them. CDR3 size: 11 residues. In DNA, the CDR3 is TGTGCCAGCTCCTCAGGGGATGGCTACACCTTC. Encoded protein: CASSSGDGYTF.

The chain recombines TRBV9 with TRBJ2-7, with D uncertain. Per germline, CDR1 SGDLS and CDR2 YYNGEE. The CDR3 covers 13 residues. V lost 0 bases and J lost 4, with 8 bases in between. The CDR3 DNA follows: TGTGCCAGCAGCGTAGGTTTGGGGTACGAGCAGTACTTC. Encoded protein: CASSVGLGYEQYF.

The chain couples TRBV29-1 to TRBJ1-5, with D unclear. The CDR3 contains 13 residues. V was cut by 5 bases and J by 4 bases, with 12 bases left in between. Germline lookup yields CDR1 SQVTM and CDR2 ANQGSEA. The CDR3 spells CSVRPTPNQPQHF. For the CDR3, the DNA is TGCAGCGTTCGCCCCACCCCGAATCAGCCCCAGCATTTT.

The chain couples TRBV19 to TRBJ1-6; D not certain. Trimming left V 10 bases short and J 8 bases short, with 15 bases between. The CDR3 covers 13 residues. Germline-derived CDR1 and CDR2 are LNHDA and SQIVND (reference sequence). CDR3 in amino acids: CATSSTEDSPLHF. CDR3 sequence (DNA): TGTGCCACTTCCTCGACGGAGGATTCACCCCTCCACTTT.

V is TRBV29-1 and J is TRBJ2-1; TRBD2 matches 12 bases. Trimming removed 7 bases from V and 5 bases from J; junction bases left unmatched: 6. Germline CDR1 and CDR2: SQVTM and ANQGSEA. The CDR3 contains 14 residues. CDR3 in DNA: TGCAGCGGAATGAGACTAGCGGGGGACAATGAGCAGTTCTTC. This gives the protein CSGMRLAGDNEQFF.